The 22 T cell receptor beta chains below all came from one sample that was sequenced in a study of shared clonotypes between healthy human individuals. Profiling relied on immunoSEQ multiplex PCR, and the TCRdb table lists in-frame clones only, not all of them. The repertoire has over 2 million clones, approximately 95% of them found once; the top ten carry around 1.1%. CD8 cells classed as naive were CD45RO-negative and positively selected for CCR7, excluding terminally differentiated effector memory CD45RA+ cells. Sequencing input: naive CD8+ T cells sorted from blood. The receptors were sampled from a young man in good health.

V usage is TRBV4-3 and J usage is TRBJ2-2; 9 nucleotides line up with TRBD2. Germline CDR1 LGHNA, CDR2 YSLEER. V was pared by 4 bases and J by 8 bases, with 11 bases of the junction left unmatched. CDR3 size: 16 residues. CDR3 sequence: CASSLFLAGVAGELFF. Written as DNA, the CDR3 is TGCGCCAGCAGCCTCTTTTTAGCGGGAGTGGCTGGGGAGCTGTTTTTT.

The table lists this clone with a count of one. Other DNA sequences in this sample translate to the same CDR3. J is TRBJ1-1 and V is TRBV15; D remains ambiguous. Looked up from germline, CDR1 is LNHNV and CDR2 is YYDKDF (reference sequence). Trimming stripped 0 bases from V and 2 bases from J, with 10 bases between. CDR3 size: 15 residues. In DNA, the CDR3 is TGTGCCACCAGCAGAGATCTGGGCAGTAACACTGAAGCTTTCTTT. This codes for CATSRDLGSNTEAFF.

This chain connects TRBV27 to TRBJ2-1; 8 bases match TRBD1. V shed 3 bases and J 6 bases; nucleotides not matched to a gene: 4. Per germline, CDR1 MNHEY and CDR2 SMNVEV (reference sequence). This CDR3 spans 14 amino acids. DNA for the CDR3: TGTGCCAGCAGTTTGGGACAGGCGGGCAATGAGCAGTTCTTC. Translated, it gives CASSLGQAGNEQFF.

The chain couples TRBV27 to TRBJ1-1, with a weak D call TRBD1 (5 bases). The germline V gene encodes CDR1 MNHEY and CDR2 SMNVEV (reference sequence). The CDR3 runs 15 residues. V was trimmed by 2 bases and J by 5 bases, leaving 15 bases between them. The CDR3 nucleotides read TGTGCCAGCAGTTTAGACTCCTGGGGCGGTACTGAAGCTTTCTTT. Its translation is CASSLDSWGGTEAFF.

The genes are TRBV7-9 and TRBJ1-1, with 8 nucleotides matching TRBD1. Per germline, CDR1 SEHNR and CDR2 FQNEAQ (reference sequence). V shed 5 bases, J shed 0 bases, and the junction held 11 bases outside the gene matches. The CDR3 sequence is 17 residues long. CDR3 amino acids: CASSRQGFSLMNTEAFF. The CDR3 bases are TGTGCCAGCAGCAGACAGGGGTTTTCCCTAATGAACACTGAAGCTTTCTTT.

The CDR3 DNA is TGTGCCAGCAGCTTGGGACTAGCGGGGGCCTCACTGTCCTACGAGCAGTACTTC. Protein sequence: CASSLGLAGASLSYEQYF. The rearrangement uses TRBV7-8 and TRBJ2-7, with TRBD2 matching over 14 bases. CDR1 is SGHVS, CDR2 FQNEAQ, per germline. This CDR3 has 18 residues. V gave up 3 bases and J gave up 1 base; unmatched junction bases: 8.

This clone was found once. This sample also contains other DNA sequences that code for the same CDR3. The chain is built from TRBV4-2 and TRBJ1-1; 7 bases map to TRBD1. Germline CDR1 and CDR2: LGHNA and YNFKEQ. The V segment lost 7 bases and the J segment 1 base; nucleotides outside the gene matches: 3. The CDR3 totals 13 residues. The CDR3 bases are TGTGCCAGCACTCAGGGGGGGAACACTGAAGCTTTCTTT. Encoded protein: CASTQGGNTEAFF.

The chain combines TRBV7-3 with TRBJ1-6; D is perhaps TRBD1 (5 bases). CDR3 length equals 15 residues. Germline V CDR1 and CDR2: SGHTA, FQGTGA. V was clipped by 2 bases and J by 8 bases, with 13 bases between them. CDR3 in amino acids: CASSLSPGYDSPLHF. The DNA of the CDR3 is TGTGCCAGCAGCTTATCGCCAGGGTATGATTCACCCCTCCACTTT.

In DNA, the CDR3 is TGTGCCAGCAGTTCACCGGGACTAGCGGCGAGTGAGCAGTACTTC. Protein product: CASSSPGLAASEQYF. The J gene is TRBJ2-7, the V gene TRBV6-5; 11 bases are a match to TRBD2. This CDR3 is 15 amino acids long. In germline, CDR1 is MNHEY, CDR2 SVGAGI. V gave up 4 bases and J gave up 7 bases; unmatched junction bases: 9.

This clone was seen once. The CDR3 loop is CASSPPSQGLSSGNTIYF. CDR3 bases: TGTGCCAGCAGCCCCCCTTCCCAGGGACTTAGCTCTGGAAACACCATATATTTT. The chain couples TRBV5-6 to TRBJ1-3; weak D call: TRBD1 (5 bases). The CDR3 extends over 18 amino acids. Germline CDR1 is SGHDT and CDR2 is YYEEEE. Trimming cost V 4 bases and J 0 bases, with 20 bases left between them. The variable domain in full, completed from reference TRBV5-6 and TRBJ1-3, reads DAGVTQSPTHLIKTRGQQVTLRCSPKSGHDTVSWYQQALGQGPQFIFQYYEEEERQRGNFPDRFSGHQFPNYSSELNVNALLLGDSALYLCASSPPSQGLSSGNTIYFGEGSWLTVV.

This chain uses TRBV4-1 with TRBJ2-4, with D perhaps TRBD2 (5 bases). The CDR3 has 14 residues. V lost 0 bases and J lost 8, with 11 bases in between. The germline V gene has CDR1 MGHRA and CDR2 YSYEKL. The CDR3 reads CASSQDVVEDIQYF. The CDR3 DNA sequence: TGCGCCAGCAGCCAAGATGTGGTGGAGGACATTCAGTACTTC.

The V gene is TRBV15, the J gene TRBJ2-1; 7 nucleotides align to TRBD1. This CDR3 is 13 amino acids long. CDR1 is LNHNV and CDR2 is YYDKDF in the germline V gene (reference sequence). V shed 2 bases and J 6 bases; nucleotides not matched to a gene: 1. The CDR3: CATSRSGGNEQFF. The CDR3 bases are TGTGCCACCAGCAGATCAGGGGGCAATGAGCAGTTCTTC. The full variable domain, rest sourced from reference TRBV15 and TRBJ2-1, is DAMVIQNPRYQVTQFGKPVTLSCSQTLNHNVMYWYQQKSSQAPKLLFHYYDKDFNNEADTPDNFQSRRPNTSFCFLDIRSPGLGDTAMYLCATSRSGGNEQFFGPGTRLTVL.

The chain recombines TRBV7-2 with TRBJ2-7, with D possibly being TRBD1 (5 bases). Germline-derived CDR1 and CDR2 are SGHTA and FQGNSA. V lost 5 bases and J 1 base, leaving 15 bases between the germline ends. The CDR3 is 15 amino acids. This CDR3 reads CASSEWAGPSYEQYF. The CDR3 DNA reads as TGTGCCAGCAGCGAATGGGCAGGGCCTTCCTACGAGCAGTACTTC.

V gene TRBV12-5 combines with J gene TRBJ2-5; D is possibly TRBD2 (7 bases). The germline V gene has CDR1 LGHNT and CDR2 FRNRAP. Trimming removed 5 bases at V and 5 bases at J, with 18 bases between. The CDR3 length is 15 residues. The CDR3 bases are TGTGCTAGTGGTCCCCGCGGGGGCGCGGGGGAGACCCAGTACTTC. Translated: CASGPRGGAGETQYF.

V gene TRBV16 combines with J gene TRBJ2-7, with D hard to call. Between the trimmed V and J ends, which lost 2 bases and 3 bases, there was a span of 14 bases. The CDR3 covers 15 residues. Germline CDR1 KGHSY, CDR2 FQNENV. CDR3 DNA: TGTGCCAGCAGCCAAGACTGGGGTGGGAACTACGAGCAGTACTTC. This codes for CASSQDWGGNYEQYF.

The chain uses TRBV11-3 and TRBJ2-2; tentative D call: TRBD1 (6 bases). CDR3 length equals 19 residues. In germline, CDR1 is SGHNT, CDR2 YENEEA. V was pared by 1 base and J by 3 bases, with 21 bases between. DNA for the CDR3: TGTGCCAGCAGCTTAGGGACCCGGGGACATACCCGGGACACCGGGGAGCTGTTTTTT. Its translation: CASSLGTRGHTRDTGELFF.

The chain recombines TRBV5-5 with TRBJ1-2; D not resolved. CDR3 length: 16 residues. Looked up from germline, CDR1 is SGHKS and CDR2 is YYEKEE (reference sequence). Trimming took off 1 base at V and 6 bases at J, with 19 bases between the two ends. CDR3 in amino acids: CASSLRVRGLLDGYTF. The CDR3 region has the DNA TGTGCCAGCAGCTTGAGAGTAAGAGGTCTTTTGGATGGCTACACCTTC. Together with reference TRBV5-5 and TRBJ1-2, the CDR3 gives the full variable domain: DAGVTQSPTHLIKTRGQQVTLRCSPISGHKSVSWYQQVLGQGPQFIFQYYEKEERGRGNFPDRFSARQFPNYSSELNVNALLLGDSALYLCASSLRVRGLLDGYTFGSGTRLTVV.

The chain recombines TRBV27 with TRBJ2-7, with TRBD1 matching over 7 bases. CDR1 is MNHEY and CDR2 is SMNVEV in the germline V gene (reference sequence). J gave up 5 bases and V 3 bases, and 10 bases lay outside the gene matches. The CDR3 sequence is 15 residues long. This CDR3 reads CASSFVAGGRDEQYF. The DNA of the CDR3 is TGTGCCAGCAGTTTTGTGGCAGGGGGACGGGACGAGCAGTACTTC.

This chain connects TRBV30 to TRBJ2-3, with D unresolved. CDR1 is GTSNPN, CDR2 SVGIG, per germline (reference sequence). CDR3 length equals 13 residues. The V and J ends lost 0 bases and 4 bases respectively, with 8 bases between them. The CDR3 DNA follows: TGTGCCTGGAGTGTCGGCCGGGCAGATACGCAGTATTTT. Protein: CAWSVGRADTQYF.

This clone was counted once. The V and J genes are TRBV28 and TRBJ1-5; D gene ambiguous. V lost 4 bases and J lost 1, with 5 bases in between. The V gene's germline CDR1 is MDHEN and CDR2 SYDVKM. The CDR3 contains 13 residues. CDR3: CASSSVSNQPQHF. The CDR3 DNA sequence: TGTGCCAGCAGTTCGGTGAGCAATCAGCCCCAGCATTTT.

This clone was found once. The V call is TRBV11-2, the J call TRBJ2-2; D uncertain. Trimming left V 5 bases short and J 2 bases short, with 12 bases between. Germline V CDR1 and CDR2: SGHAT, FQNNGV. The CDR3 spans 15 residues. In DNA, the CDR3 is TGTGCCAGCAGCGATCCGCTGGTCAACACCGGGGAGCTGTTTTTT. Encoded protein: CASSDPLVNTGELFF.

The V and J genes are TRBV5-4 and TRBJ2-2; no definite D call. This CDR3 comprises 13 residues. In germline, CDR1 is SGHNT, CDR2 YYREEE (reference sequence). Trimming took off 1 base at V and 4 bases at J, with 5 bases between the two ends. The CDR3 here is CASSLWGTGELFF. CDR3 sequence (DNA): TGTGCCAGCAGCTTGTGGGGCACCGGGGAGCTGTTTTTT.